The 16 T cell receptor beta chains below were found in one sample sequenced in a study of shared clonotypes between healthy human individuals. CD45RO-negative cells were positively selected for CCR7, leaving out terminally differentiated effector memory CD45RA+ cells. The repertoire was sequenced with immunoSEQ multiplex PCR; TCRdb's copy has only in-frame clones and lacks some. This sample has about 2,200,000 clones; 93% occur once, and the top ten carry around 1.7%. Sample: naive CD8+ T cells from PBMCs. The receptors come from a man younger than 35 in good health. Some clones in this sample may be carry-over from other donors' samples.

The chain combines TRBV2 with TRBJ2-7; D not certain. Per germline, CDR1 SNHLY and CDR2 FYNNEI. V was clipped by 6 bases and J by 5 bases, with 11 bases between them. This CDR3 comprises 12 residues. The CDR3 bases are TGTGCCAGCAGGGCCACAGTGGACGAGCAGTACTTC. Its protein is CASRATVDEQYF.

V and J are TRBV7-9 and TRBJ1-2; 7 nucleotides align to TRBD1. Germline V gene lookup returns CDR1 SEHNR and CDR2 FQNEAQ (reference sequence). The length of the CDR3 is 15 residues. The V and J ends lost 1 base and 3 bases, in that order; junction bases with no gene match: 5. Written as DNA, the CDR3 is TGTGCCAGCAGCTTAGTGGGACAGCAATACTATGGCTACACCTTC. Its translation: CASSLVGQQYYGYTF.

This chain links TRBV5-4 with TRBJ2-5; 13 nucleotides agree with TRBD2. The CDR3 has 16 amino acids. With 4 bases clipped from V and 5 bases from J, the junction kept 8 bases outside the gene matches. The germline V gene encodes CDR1 SGHNT and CDR2 YYREEE (reference sequence). The chain's CDR3 is CASSPGLAGVGETQYF. The CDR3 nucleotides read TGTGCCAGCAGCCCCGGACTAGCGGGAGTAGGCGAGACCCAGTACTTC. Combining the CDR3 with reference TRBV5-4 and TRBJ2-5 gives the whole variable domain ETGVTQSPTHLIKTRGQQVTLRCSSQSGHNTVSWYQQALGQGPQFIFQYYREEENGRGNFPPRFSGLQFPNYSSELNVNALELDDSALYLCASSPGLAGVGETQYFGPGTRLLVL.

Turning to this clone: The same CDR3 can be traced to other DNA sequences in this sample. The rearrangement joins TRBV9 to TRBJ2-6; 7 bases are shared with TRBD1. CDR3 size: 15 residues. Germline V gives CDR1 SGDLS, CDR2 YYNGEE. V dropped 1 base and J dropped 2; count of bases not matched to a gene: 0. The CDR3 DNA reads as TGTGCCAGCAGCGTAACAGGGGCTGGGGCCAACGTCCTGACTTTC. The encoded protein is CASSVTGAGANVLTF.

This clone was observed a single time. The gene calls are TRBV4-1 and TRBJ2-2; D tentatively fits TRBD1 or TRBD2 (5 bases each). Germline V CDR1 and CDR2: MGHRA, YSYEKL. V lost 5 bases to trimming and J lost 4 bases, with 17 bases between them. The CDR3 is 16 residues long. CDR3 region: CASSISTRGATGELFF. CDR3 coding DNA: TGCGCCAGCAGCATCTCAACGAGGGGCGCCACCGGGGAGCTGTTTTTT.

The chain employs TRBV29-1 and TRBJ1-2; D gene uncertain. The V gene's germline CDR1 is SQVTM and CDR2 ANQGSEA. The ends were cut back, 6 bases at V and 4 bases at J, with 12 bases in the middle. The CDR3 extends over 12 amino acids. This CDR3 is CSVGGGSYGYTF. Written as DNA, the CDR3 is TGCAGCGTCGGCGGAGGTTCCTATGGCTACACCTTC.

The genes are TRBV6-5 and TRBJ2-7; either TRBD1 or TRBD2 may fit D (5 bases each). Germline lookup yields CDR1 MNHEY and CDR2 SVGAGI. This CDR3 contains 16 residues. V was cut by 0 bases and J by 2 bases, with 14 bases left in between. CDR3 in amino acids: CASSYSAGTEAYEQYF. CDR3 coding DNA: TGTGCCAGCAGTTACTCTGCCGGGACGGAAGCCTACGAGCAGTACTTC.

This chain links TRBV28 with TRBJ2-6; tentative D call: TRBD2 (6 bases). Germline CDR1 reads MDHEN; CDR2 reads SYDVKM. V shed 7 bases and J shed 5 bases, with 12 bases lying between them. The CDR3 runs to 14 residues. This chain's CDR3 is CASNSRDWANVLTF. CDR3 nucleotide sequence: TGTGCCAGCAATTCGCGGGACTGGGCCAACGTCCTGACTTTC.

This chain joins TRBV5-6 and TRBJ1-4; 8 nucleotides line up with TRBD1. This CDR3 comprises 14 residues. Trimming at V came to 5 bases and at J to 5 bases, leaving 5 bases not matched to a gene. The germline V gene has CDR1 SGHDT and CDR2 YYEEEE. For the CDR3, the DNA is TGTGCCAGCAGGATCAGACAGGGGAATGAAAAACTGTTTTTT. Residues: CASRIRQGNEKLFF.

The CDR3 sequence is CASSPGTGVQETQYF. The CDR3 bases are TGTGCCAGCAGCCCAGGGACGGGTGTCCAAGAGACCCAGTACTTC. This sequence joins TRBV5-5 and TRBJ2-5; D might be TRBD1 or TRBD2, each matching 5 bases. The germline gives CDR1 SGHKS, CDR2 YYEKEE (reference sequence). The CDR3 totals 15 residues. V was shortened by 4 bases and J by 1 base, with 14 bases between the two germline ends.

This chain links TRBV5-4 with TRBJ1-2, with TRBD1 matching 8 bases. V lost 4 bases, J lost 6 bases, and 5 bases stayed unmatched. The CDR3 covers 13 residues. CDR1 and CDR2 (germline): SGHNT, YYREEE (reference sequence). As DNA, the CDR3 is TGTGCCAGCAGCGGGGGACAGGTGAATGGCTACACCTTC. It translates to CASSGGQVNGYTF. The variable domain in full, with the rest retrieved from reference TRBV5-4 and TRBJ1-2, is ETGVTQSPTHLIKTRGQQVTLRCSSQSGHNTVSWYQQALGQGPQFIFQYYREEENGRGNFPPRFSGLQFPNYSSELNVNALELDDSALYLCASSGGQVNGYTFGSGTRLTVV.

About this clone itself: Distinct nucleotide sequences in the sample also encode this CDR3. V gene TRBV19 combines with J gene TRBJ1-1; a weak D match, TRBD1 (6 bases). From germline, CDR1 is LNHDA and CDR2 SQIVND (reference sequence). V dropped 5 bases and J dropped 1 base, with 8 bases sitting between them. The CDR3 has 13 amino acids. The CDR3 nucleotides read TGTGCCAGTAGTGCGACAGGGAACACTGAAGCTTTCTTT. Protein sequence: CASSATGNTEAFF.

The table lists this clone with a count of one. Additional DNA sequences in this sample encode the identical CDR3. The chain recombines TRBV7-9 with TRBJ2-5, with 12 bases that match TRBD2. With V trimmed by 3 bases and J by 3 bases, 2 bases remained unmatched. The CDR3 covers 15 residues. Germline CDR1 reads SEHNR; CDR2 reads FQNEAQ (reference sequence). The CDR3 bases are TGTGCCAGCAGCTTGAGACTAGCGGGAGAAGAGACCCAGTACTTC. Amino acid sequence: CASSLRLAGEETQYF.

The gene calls are TRBV7-9 and TRBJ2-5, with D possibly being TRBD1 (5 bases). V was clipped by 2 bases and J by 2 bases, with 9 bases between them. This CDR3 region has 14 residues. In germline, CDR1 is SEHNR, CDR2 FQNEAQ (reference sequence). This chain's CDR3 is CASSLPDRQETQYF. CDR3 sequence (DNA): TGTGCCAGCAGCTTACCCGACAGACAAGAGACCCAGTACTTC. Together with reference TRBV7-9 and TRBJ2-5, the CDR3 gives the full variable domain: DTGVSQNPRHKITKRGQNVTFRCDPISEHNRLYWYRQTLGQGPEFLTYFQNEAQLEKSRLLSDRFSAERPKGSFSTLEIQRTEQGDSAMYLCASSLPDRQETQYFGPGTRLLVL.

This clone has a single count. The chain employs TRBV2 and TRBJ2-1; weak D call: TRBD2 (6 bases). The CDR3 extends over 15 amino acids. The V end was cut by 4 bases, the J end by 3 bases, with 13 bases between. The V gene's germline CDR1 is SNHLY and CDR2 FYNNEI. The CDR3 spells CASSGRLGGYNEQFF. In nucleotides, the CDR3 is TGTGCCAGCAGTGGACGACTAGGCGGCTACAATGAGCAGTTCTTC.

The chain employs TRBV2 and TRBJ2-3; the match to TRBD1 covers 7 bases. This CDR3 comprises 16 residues. V dropped 6 bases and J dropped 7; count of bases not matched to a gene: 16. CDR1 is SNHLY and CDR2 is FYNNEI in the germline V gene. The CDR3 here is CASREKPGQRDHTQYF. In DNA, the CDR3 is TGTGCCAGCAGGGAAAAACCGGGACAGAGAGACCATACGCAGTATTTT.